Listed below are T cell receptor beta chains from one sample, sequenced in a study of cytomegalovirus exposure and HLA in healthy donors. The method was immunoSEQ multiplex PCR; TCRdb's version includes in-frame clones alone and lacks a portion of them. The table records fewer than 65,000 clones, 70% to 85% of them present only once. Sequenced material: PBMCs. The origin of the receptors is a woman between 40 and 50 years old in good health and CMV-seropositive. The CDR3 runs from the conserved cysteine through the conserved F or W. D genes are given only for firm matches. A clone size is listed for some rows: how often the clone was seen (once, few, many), or a class if it is expanded.

TRBJ2-7 | TRBV29-1 | . | . | 11 | TGCAGCGTTGACTCCCAGGCCGAGCAGTACTTC | CSVDSQAEQYF
TRBJ1-2 | TRBV14 | . | . | 14 | TGTGCCAGCAGCAGGGACACTCCGGAGTATGGCTACACCTTC | CASSRDTPEYGYTF
TRBJ1-6 | TRBV7-2 | . | . | 15 | TGTGCCAGCAGCTTCTCCGGGGTAGTCCGCTCACCCCTCCACTTT | CASSFSGVVRSPLHF
TRBJ1-2 | TRBV30 | . | TRBD1 | 13 | TGTGCCTGGACCGGGACAGACGACTATGGCTACACCTTC | CAWTGTDDYGYTF
TRBJ1-5 | TRBV6-6 | . | . | 13 | TGTGCCAGCAGTCCCGCGGGGACTCAGCCCCAGCATTTT | CASSPAGTQPQHF
TRBJ2-7 | TRBV10-1 | . | . | 13 | TGCGCCAGCAGTGAGTCCTGGGGGGACGAGCAGTACTTC | CASSESWGDEQYF
TRBJ2-5 | TRBV2 | . | . | 12 | TGTGCCAGCGGGGCAACGCAAGAGACCCAGTACTTC | CASGATQETQYF
TRBJ1-2 | TRBV7-2 | . | TRBD1 | 13 | TGTGCCAGCAGAAAGAGGGGGCAGAGTGGCTACACCTTC | CASRKRGQSGYTF
TRBJ1-6 | TRBV28 | once | TRBD1 | 17 | TGTGCCAGCATTTCTAAAGGGGAACAGGGGGCAAATTCACCCCTCCACTTT | CASISKGEQGANSPLHF
TRBJ2-3 | TRBV5-1 | . | . | 12 | TGCGCCAGCCGGGACACCTTCGATACGCAGTATTTT | CASRDTFDTQYF